This passage covers 21 T cell receptor beta chains from one sample sequenced in a study of cytomegalovirus exposure and HLA in healthy donors (dated by TCRdb to 2016 to 2017). Library creation used the immunoSEQ multiplex PCR assay. For the multiplex PCR, a mixture combining 60 forward primers for TCR Vbeta segments and 13 reverse primers for TCR Jbeta segments was used. The table was pulled from immuneACCESS by TCRdb, which kept in-frame rearrangements only. Such tables lose some clones; where checked, under half of the loss comes from unresolved V genes, and the rest has no known cause. For this sample there are approximately 160,000 clones; 64% appear just once. Under 3% of the sample rests with the top ten. Sequencing was done on a sample of PBMCs. The source of these receptors is a woman aged 25 to 45 in good health and CMV-seropositive.

This clone was seen a handful of times. V gene TRBV6-5 combines with J gene TRBJ2-7, with unresolved D. Trimming cost V 6 bases and J 4 bases, with 13 bases left between them. Per the germline V gene, CDR1 is MNHEY and CDR2 is SVGAGI. The CDR3 is 13 amino acids. The CDR3 nucleotides read TGTGCCAGCAGCCTCACCCTCGAGTACGAGCAGTACTTC. This translates into CASSLTLEYEQYF.

The chain carries TRBV7-2 and TRBJ1-5; 7 positions match TRBD1. Losses at the gene ends were 3 bases for V and 0 bases for J; bases not matched to a gene: 2. The CDR3 runs to 15 residues. Per germline, CDR1 SGHTA and CDR2 FQGNSA. Written as DNA, the CDR3 is TGTGCCAGCAGCTTCCAGGGGGGTAGCAATCAGCCCCAGCATTTT. It specifies CASSFQGGSNQPQHF.

This clone was observed a few times. This rearrangement joins TRBV5-1 to TRBJ1-2; tentatively, D is TRBD1 (5 bases). The V end was cut by 0 bases, the J end by 4 bases, with 13 bases between. The CDR3 covers 15 residues. Germline loops: CDR1 SGHRS, CDR2 YFSETQ. The CDR3 DNA sequence: TGCGCCAGCAGCTTGGAGGCGGGGGGGGTCTATGGCTACACCTTC. Translated: CASSLEAGGVYGYTF.

The rearrangement links TRBV6-1 to TRBJ1-1; maybe TRBD1 (6 bases). The CDR3 consists of 15 residues. Trimming removed 8 bases at V and 6 bases at J, with 22 bases between. The V gene's germline CDR1 is MNHNS and CDR2 SASEGT. The CDR3 nucleotides read TGTGCCAGCGGCCTTCCCAGGGGCAGTCGCCCTGAAGCTTTCTTT. It translates to CASGLPRGSRPEAFF.

This clone was detected only once. Sequence at one end of the junction differs from germline and may be a read error. The same CDR3 is also encoded by other DNA sequences in this sample. The chain employs TRBV7-7 and TRBJ2-1; D perhaps matches TRBD2 (5 bases). The germline V gene has CDR1 SSHAT and CDR2 FNYEAQ (reference sequence). The CDR3 is made up of 15 amino acids. The CDR3, as DNA: TGTGCTAGCAGCTTAGGTACTAGCTCCTACAATGAGCAGTTCTTC. Its translation is CASSLGTSSYNEQFF.

This clone was recorded a few times. The genes are TRBV4-2 and TRBJ2-5, with 9 bases matching TRBD1. V was pared by 3 bases and J by 5 bases, with 10 bases of the junction left unmatched. The length of the CDR3 is 16 residues. Germline V gene sequence: CDR1 LGHNA, CDR2 YNFKEQ. CDR3 DNA: TGTGCCAGCAGCCACACAACACAGGGGGCGCGGGAGACCCAGTACTTC. It is translated as CASSHTTQGARETQYF.

As DNA, the CDR3 is TGTGCCAGCAGCTTAGGATCTACTAGCGGGGTCGGAGATACGCAGTATTTT. It specifies CASSLGSTSGVGDTQYF. V is TRBV7-8 and J is TRBJ2-3; 10 bases are shared with TRBD2. Germline lookup yields CDR1 SGHVS and CDR2 FQNEAQ. V dropped 1 base and J dropped 5; count of bases not matched to a gene: 9. This CDR3 contains 17 residues.

V usage is TRBV4-1 and J usage is TRBJ1-4, with D maybe TRBD1 (6 bases). The CDR3 contains 15 residues. The ends were cut back, 8 bases at V and 4 bases at J, with 17 bases in the middle. Germline V gene lookup returns CDR1 MGHRA and CDR2 YSYEKL. CDR3 DNA: TGCGCCAGCGGGGCAGGGGCAGTTGGTAATGAAAAACTGTTTTTT. Its protein is CASGAGAVGNEKLFF.

The V gene is TRBV2, the J gene TRBJ2-1; D is unclear. Trimming cost V 10 bases and J 7 bases, with 11 bases left between them. From germline, CDR1 is SNHLY and CDR2 FYNNEI. The CDR3 is made up of 11 amino acids. The CDR3 nucleotides are TGTGCCACCTCTCTTCGGAATGAGCAGTTCTTC. Translated: CATSLRNEQFF.

This clone occurred a few times. V is TRBV6-1 and J is TRBJ1-2; 10 nucleotides match TRBD1. Germline CDR1 is MNHNS and CDR2 is SASEGT. V shed 3 bases and J 4 bases; nucleotides not matched to a gene: 8. CDR3 length equals 16 residues. The DNA for the CDR3 is TGTGCCAGCAGTGACGAGACAGGGGGCGCGTTCTATGGCTACACCTTC. Translated, it gives CASSDETGGAFYGYTF.

The J gene is TRBJ2-2, the V gene TRBV9; a weak D match, TRBD1 (5 bases). The CDR3 runs to 14 residues. Germline CDR1 SGDLS, CDR2 YYNGEE. Deletions cut 2 bases from V and 1 base from J, with 6 bases between. DNA of the CDR3: TGTGCCAGCAGCGTCACAGGGAACACCGGGGAGCTGTTTTTT. Translation gives CASSVTGNTGELFF.

This chain connects TRBV7-2 to TRBJ1-1; D remains unclear. Deletions cut 3 bases from V and 7 bases from J, with 12 bases between. This CDR3 comprises 13 residues. Germline CDR1 reads SGHTA; CDR2 reads FQGNSA. The CDR3 DNA reads as TGTGCCAGCAGCTTTCCCTGGGCAGATGAAGCTTTCTTT. Residues: CASSFPWADEAFF.

V and J are TRBV30 and TRBJ1-5; 8 nucleotides match TRBD1. Germline lookup yields CDR1 GTSNPN and CDR2 SVGIG (reference sequence). The CDR3 has 14 residues. Trimming took 2 bases from V and 5 from J; bases not matched to a gene: 5. The CDR3 spells CAWSLLTGDQPQHF. CDR3 nucleotide sequence: TGTGCCTGGAGTCTTTTGACAGGGGATCAGCCCCAGCATTTT.

This clone showed up many times. V usage is TRBV30 and J usage is TRBJ1-1, with D possibly TRBD1 on 6 matching bases. There are 14 residues in the CDR3. Per the germline V gene, CDR1 is GTSNPN and CDR2 is SVGIG (reference sequence). V gave up 2 bases and J gave up 1 base, with 11 bases separating them. This chain's CDR3 is CAWSPGTSNTEAFF. CDR3 sequence (DNA): TGTGCCTGGAGTCCGGGGACATCGAACACTGAAGCTTTCTTT.

This chain connects TRBV14 to TRBJ1-2; the match to TRBD1 covers 7 bases. Trimming cost V 3 bases and J 4 bases; bases outside gene matches: 2. CDR1 is SGHDN, CDR2 FVKESK, per germline. This CDR3 is built from 13 residues. In nucleotides, the CDR3 is TGTGCCAGCAGCCAGGGACAGTTCTATGGCTACACCTTC. Encoded protein: CASSQGQFYGYTF.

This clone was seen more than once but under ten times. V usage is TRBV5-1 and J usage is TRBJ2-7, with D perhaps matching TRBD2 (6 bases). This CDR3 comprises 12 residues. The V end lost 7 bases, the J end lost 3 bases, and 11 bases lay between the germline ends. Germline loops: CDR1 SGHRS, CDR2 YFSETQ. The CDR3 region has the DNA TGCGCCAGCCGGGACTGGAACTACGAGCAGTACTTC. Its translation: CASRDWNYEQYF.

V is TRBV11-2 and J is TRBJ1-6; 8 bases are a match to TRBD1. The junction had 10 bases not matched to a gene; V was cut back by 5 bases and J by 7 bases. From germline, CDR1 is SGHAT and CDR2 FQNNGV. This CDR3 region has 16 residues. In DNA form, the CDR3 reads TGTGCCAGCAGCGTGCCTGGGACAGGAGCAAATTCACCCCTCCACTTT. It codes for CASSVPGTGANSPLHF.

The chain uses TRBV10-1 and TRBJ2-5; maybe TRBD2 (6 bases). The tail of the sequence fits TRBJ2-7 better, so the J call may be wrong. The CDR3 has 14 amino acids. Germline V gene data show CDR1 as WNHNN and CDR2 as SYGVQD (reference sequence). The CDR3 here is CASKRRTNSYEQYF. CDR3 nucleotide sequence: TGCGCCAGCAAAAGGCGGACTAACTCCTACGAGCAGTACTTC.

V and J are TRBV29-1 and TRBJ2-3; 8 positions agree with TRBD2. Germline values: CDR1 SQVTM, CDR2 ANQGSEA. V lost 7 bases, J lost 0 bases, and 9 bases stayed unmatched. The CDR3 length is 15 residues. In DNA form, the CDR3 reads TGCAGCGCGGGGGGGGTCCTATCTAGCACAGATACGCAGTATTTT. It codes for CSAGGVLSSTDTQYF.

This clone was seen more than once but under ten times. V and J are TRBV14 and TRBJ2-1, with 13 bases that match TRBD2. V dropped 6 bases and J dropped 0; count of bases not matched to a gene: 11. CDR1 and CDR2 from the germline V gene are SGHDN and FVKESK. The CDR3 has 19 residues. CDR3 in amino acids: CASRRTSGSSNDSYNEQFF. The CDR3 nucleotides are TGTGCCAGCAGGCGGACTAGCGGGAGTTCCAACGACTCCTACAATGAGCAGTTCTTC.

CDR3 DNA: TGTGCCAGCAGCGCAACCCCCCAGGGGGTATATGAAAAACTGTTTTTT. Amino acids: CASSATPQGVYEKLFF. The V and J genes are TRBV9 and TRBJ1-4, with 7 bases fitting TRBD1. CDR3 length: 16 residues. Germline V lookup: CDR1 SGDLS, CDR2 YYNGEE. V was clipped by 3 bases and J by 6 bases; unmatched bases: 11.